At least ten counts were recorded for the clone carrying this TCR beta chain. Time point defined: newly diagnosed GD, antithyroid drugs for less than 3 months. Scientists built the TCR library using RNA that was extracted from PBMCs. Graves' disease diagnosis used American Thyroid Association guidelines. This entry is derived from a study of regulatory T cells in long-lasting Graves disease. Building the TCR beta libraries relied on iRepertoire HTBI primers, and CDR3 regions underwent Arm-PCR. TCRdb re-derived calls from the multiplex PCR reads in MiXCR, one entry per CDR3 protein. The sample has roughly 420,000 distinct CDR3 sequences; over 15% are singletons. From germline, CDR1 is KGHSH and CDR2 LQKENI. V lost 1 base to trimming and J lost 2 bases, with 17 bases between them. CDR3 length equals 17 residues. The sample was also reused in another study, on T cells in Graves' hyperthyroidism and ophthalmopathy.

The rearrangement uses TRBV18 and TRBJ2-5, with a weak D call TRBD2 (5 bases). This TCR was sampled from a young woman with Graves disease. The source material was peripheral blood mononuclear cells (PBMCs), sampled at new diagnosis, from a patient treated with antithyroid drugs. The CDR3: CASSPLASRMGQETQYF. The CDR3 coding sequence is TGTGCCAGCTCACCACTGGCTAGCCGGATGGGGCAAGAGACCCAGTACTTC. The full variable domain, in which reference TRBV18 and TRBJ2-5 provide the parts outside the CDR3, is NAGVMQNPRHLVRRRGQEARLRCSPMKGHSHVYWYRQLPEEGLKFMVYLQKENIIDESGMPKERFSAEFPKEGPSILRIQQVVRGDSAAYFCASSPLASRMGQETQYFGPGTRLLVL.